This TCR beta chain was identified in a study of regulatory T cells in long-lasting Graves disease. This clonotype was recorded at least ten times. Specified time point: newly diagnosed GD, antithyroid drugs for less than 3 months. PBMC RNA served as the TCR library source. Germline V gene data show CDR1 as MDHEN and CDR2 as SYDVKM. The CDR3 spans 13 residues. The V end lost 5 bases, the J end lost 9 bases, and 16 bases lay between the germline ends. Investigators prepared the TCR beta libraries by applying iRepertoire HTBI primers and Arm-PCR of CDR3 regions. TCRdb re-called the multiplex PCR reads through MiXCR, storing one row per CDR3 protein. The table includes about 560,000 distinct CDR3 sequences, about 16% detected once. The sample also formed part of further work on T cells in Graves' hyperthyroidism and ophthalmopathy.

The V and J genes are TRBV28 and TRBJ2-5; D is perhaps TRBD1 or TRBD2 (6 bases each). The source is a man between 18 and 35 years old with Graves disease. Sequencing was performed on peripheral blood mononuclear cells (PBMCs), taken at new diagnosis, from a patient treated with antithyroid drugs. For the CDR3, the DNA is TGTGCCAGCAGTAAAGGGACATGGGGGGCCCAGTACTTC. Protein: CASSKGTWGAQYF.